The sequence of this T cell receptor beta chain was determined in a study of graft-versus-host responses after intestinal transplantation. The germline gives CDR1 SNHLY, CDR2 FYNNEI. The CDR3 loop spans 15 amino acids. Trimming cost V 6 bases and J 2 bases, with 14 bases left between them. As regards this clone: Its antigen is unknown.

Sequenced by immunoSEQ multiplex PCR; TCRdb stores in-frame clones only, minus some. Of about 86,000 clones in the sample, roughly 87% were seen once. This specimen consisted of unstimulated CD8+ T cells sorted from spleen or lymph node cells, obtained before intestinal transplant. The sequence was collected from a human donor who received an intestinal transplant. The rearrangement joins TRBV2 to TRBJ2-1; the D call may be TRBD1 or TRBD2 (5 bases each). CDR3: CASRAGSGAYNEQFF. CDR3 DNA: TGTGCCAGCAGGGCAGGGAGCGGAGCCTACAATGAGCAGTTCTTC.